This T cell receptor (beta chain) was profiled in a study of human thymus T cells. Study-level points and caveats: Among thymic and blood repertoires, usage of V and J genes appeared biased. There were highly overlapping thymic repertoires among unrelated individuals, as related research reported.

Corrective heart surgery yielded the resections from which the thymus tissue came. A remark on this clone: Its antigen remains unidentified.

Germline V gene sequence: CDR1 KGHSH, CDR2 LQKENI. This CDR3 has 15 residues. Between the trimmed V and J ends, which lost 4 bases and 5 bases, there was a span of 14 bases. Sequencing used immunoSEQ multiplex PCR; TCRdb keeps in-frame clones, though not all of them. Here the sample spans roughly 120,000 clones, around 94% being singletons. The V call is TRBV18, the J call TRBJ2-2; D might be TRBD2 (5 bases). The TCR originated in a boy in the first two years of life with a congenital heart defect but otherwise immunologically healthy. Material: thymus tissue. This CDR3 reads CASSLVREQTGELFF. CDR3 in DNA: TGTGCCAGCTCACTCGTCCGGGAACAAACCGGGGAGCTGTTTTTT.